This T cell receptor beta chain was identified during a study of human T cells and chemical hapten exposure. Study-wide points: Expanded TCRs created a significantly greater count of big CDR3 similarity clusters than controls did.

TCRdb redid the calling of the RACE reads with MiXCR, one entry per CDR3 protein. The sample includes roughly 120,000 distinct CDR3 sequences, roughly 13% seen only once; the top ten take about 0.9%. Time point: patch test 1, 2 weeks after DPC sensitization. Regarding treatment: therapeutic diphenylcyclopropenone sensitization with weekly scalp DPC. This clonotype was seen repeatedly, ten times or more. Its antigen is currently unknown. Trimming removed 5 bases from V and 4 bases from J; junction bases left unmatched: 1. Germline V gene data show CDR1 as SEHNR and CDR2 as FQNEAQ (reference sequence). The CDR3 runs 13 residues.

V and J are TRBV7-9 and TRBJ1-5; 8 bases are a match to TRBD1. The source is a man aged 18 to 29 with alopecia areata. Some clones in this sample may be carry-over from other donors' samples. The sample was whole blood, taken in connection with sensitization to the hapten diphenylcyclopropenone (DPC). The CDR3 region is CASSGTGNQPQHF. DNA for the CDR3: TGTGCCAGCAGCGGGACAGGAAATCAGCCCCAGCATTTT.